Below, 10 T cell receptor beta chains from the same sample are listed, as sequenced in a study of breast tumors, draining lymph nodes, adjacent tissues. Samples came from axillary lymph nodes draining the breast cancer. TCRdb fed the multiplex PCR reads into MiXCR, producing one record per CDR3 protein. The repertoire consists of roughly 220,000 distinct CDR3 sequences, with 30% to 35% occurring once and the leading ten covering approximately 3.6%. The material sequenced was axillary lymph node tissue. Every receptor here comes from a female donor with breast cancer. Some clones in this sample may be carry-over from other donors' samples.

In regard to this clonotype: The conserved final phenylalanine or tryptophan is absent from the CDR3, which likely points to a read error. The chain carries TRBV11-1 and TRBJ2-3; D remains unclear. From germline, CDR1 is SGHAT and CDR2 FQDESV (reference sequence). The CDR3 extends over 14 amino acids. Trimming took off 5 bases at V and 2 bases at J, with 11 bases between the two ends. The DNA for the CDR3 is TGTGCCAGCAGCCCCCCCACCTTCACAGATACGCAGTATCTT. This translates into CASSPPTFTDTQYL.

This clonotype was seen ten or more times. The CDR3 region has the DNA TGTGCCAGTATCCGGACCGGGACAGCCTATGGCTACACCTTC. It yields the protein CASIRTGTAYGYTF. The V and J genes are TRBV19 and TRBJ1-2; the match to TRBD1 covers 7 bases. Germline CDR1 reads LNHDA; CDR2 reads SQIVND (reference sequence). The CDR3 covers 14 residues. V lost 7 bases and J lost 4; bases outside the gene matches: 9.

This clonotype has a count of ten or more. The rearrangement uses TRBV7-9 and TRBJ1-6; unclear D gene. From germline, CDR1 is SEHNR and CDR2 FQNEAQ (reference sequence). The CDR3 loop spans 15 amino acids. The V end was cut by 7 bases, the J end by 6 bases, with 16 bases between. For the CDR3, the DNA is TGTGCCAGCACCACTGAGTTCGTGTTTAATTCACCCCTCCACTTT. Protein product: CASTTEFVFNSPLHF.

The rearrangement links TRBV28 to TRBJ1-5; D is possibly TRBD1 (6 bases). The CDR3 loop spans 14 amino acids. The germline CDR1 and CDR2 sequences are MDHEN and SYDVKM. V was clipped by 7 bases and J by 7 bases, with 17 bases between them. CDR3 amino acids: CASTTGQGWQPQHF. The CDR3 coding sequence is TGTGCCAGCACAACTGGGCAGGGGTGGCAGCCCCAGCATTTT. Looking up the rest from reference TRBV28 and TRBJ1-5 gives the full variable domain: DVKVTQSSRYLVKRTGEKVFLECVQDMDHENMFWYRQDPGLGLRLIYFSYDVKMKEKGDIPEGYSVSREKKERFSLILESASTNQTSMYLCASTTGQGWQPQHFGDGTRLSIL.

A few counts support this clonotype. This sequence joins TRBV24-1 and TRBJ2-1; no reliable D call. Germline CDR1 is KGHDR and CDR2 is SFDVKD. The V gene lost 1 base and the J gene lost 11 bases, with 11 bases spanning the gap. The CDR3 covers 13 residues. CDR3 region: CATSDFLGSKQFF. CDR3 in DNA: TGTGCCACCAGTGATTTTCTGGGCTCGAAGCAGTTCTTC.

This clonotype was picked up many times. The chain recombines TRBV10-3 with TRBJ2-1; 10 nucleotides agree with TRBD2. This CDR3 is built from 18 residues. V was pared by 4 bases and J by 5 bases, with 14 bases of the junction left unmatched. CDR1 ENHRY and CDR2 SYGVKD come from the germline V gene. CDR3: CAISGSPVAGGLNNEQFF. As DNA, the CDR3 is TGTGCCATCAGTGGTTCCCCTGTAGCGGGAGGTCTGAACAATGAGCAGTTCTTC.

V and J are TRBV3-1 and TRBJ1-2, with 9 bases fitting TRBD1. The J segment lost 6 bases and the V segment lost 5 bases, leaving 10 bases of the junction unmatched. The CDR3 is 15 amino acids. CDR1 LGHDT and CDR2 YNNKEL come from the germline V gene (reference sequence). The DNA for the CDR3 is TGTGCCAGCAGCTCCCGGGGGACAGGGTTTGATGGCTACACCTTC. Translating it yields CASSSRGTGFDGYTF.

This clonotype was seen only a few times. A much larger clone lies one base from this, so it may be a read error. This rearrangement joins TRBV7-9 to TRBJ2-7; D is undetermined. Germline V lookup: CDR1 SEHNR, CDR2 FQNEAQ (reference sequence). The CDR3 consists of 15 residues. CDR3 sequence reads: CASSPWDPLAGEQHF. DNA for the CDR3: TGTGCCAGCAGCCCCTGGGATCCCCTTGCCGGTGAGCAGCACTTC.

Only a few counts were recorded for this clonotype. A much larger clone lies a single base off, so this may be a read error. The gene calls are TRBV6-4 and TRBJ1-2; 7 bases map to TRBD1. The CDR3 is 15 residues long. Germline CDR1 and CDR2: MRHNA and SNTAGT. The ends lost 5 bases at V and 0 bases at J; junction bases unmatched: 6. The CDR3 region is CASSHTGQANYGYTF. The CDR3 DNA sequence: TGTGCCAGCAGTCACACTGGACAGGCTAACTATGGCTACACCTTC.

The CDR3 DNA reads TGTGCCAGCAGTCCTCCCGGGGACAGGGGTAACTATGGCTACACCTTC. It is translated as CASSPPGDRGNYGYTF. V is TRBV7-2 and J is TRBJ1-2, with 10 bases that match TRBD1. The germline V gene encodes CDR1 SGHTA and CDR2 FQGNSA. V dropped 6 bases and J dropped 1; count of bases not matched to a gene: 8. CDR3 length: 16 residues.